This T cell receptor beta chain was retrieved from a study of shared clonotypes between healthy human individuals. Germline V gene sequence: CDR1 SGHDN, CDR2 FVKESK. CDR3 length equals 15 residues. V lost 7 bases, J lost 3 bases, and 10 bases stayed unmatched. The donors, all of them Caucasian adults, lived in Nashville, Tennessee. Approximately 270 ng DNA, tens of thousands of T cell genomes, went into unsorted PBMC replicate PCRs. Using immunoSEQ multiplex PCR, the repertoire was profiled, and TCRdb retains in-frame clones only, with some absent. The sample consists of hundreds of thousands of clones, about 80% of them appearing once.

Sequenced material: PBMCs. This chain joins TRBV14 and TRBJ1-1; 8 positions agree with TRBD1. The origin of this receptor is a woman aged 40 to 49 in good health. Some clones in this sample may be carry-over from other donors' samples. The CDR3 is CASTSAQGADTEAFF. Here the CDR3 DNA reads TGTGCCAGCACCTCTGCCCAGGGGGCTGACACTGAAGCTTTCTTT.